Described below is a single TCR beta chain sequence and its context. Many counts were recorded for this clonotype. The antigen it binds to is not known. Nothing much larger sits one base from this clone, and base qualities are not available. This sample is part of a study of CD8+CD57+ T cells in acquired aplastic anemia (dated by TCRdb to between 2018 and 2020). For context, the study as a whole: Extracted DNA from sorted CD4+ and CD8+ cells averaged about 2.9 ug, ranging from roughly 0.19 to 27.4 ug. CD8+CD57+ expansion was defined as frequency above the mean frequency observed in healthy subjects. Broader findings and caveats from the paper: Fewer than 35 CD8+ CDR3 sequences were found to be shared between patients and controls, but these sequences appeared to be highly expressed in patients and within the immunodominant clones of the patients. CD8+ Simpson's diversity did not differ significantly between patients and healthy controls (P=0.060).

V trim: 9 bases; J trim: 9 bases; unmatched bases: 11. The CDR3, from cysteine to phenylalanine, totals 15 residues. The kept DNA is CDR3 alone, 45 bases in frame from the first base. CDR1 SNHLY and CDR2 FYNNEI are derived from the germline V gene. TCR beta VDJ combination and CDR3 sequence profiling used genomic DNA as the template. An Illumina HiSeq 2000 was used for TCR repertoire sequencing. The original methods were these. TRBV/TRBJ rearrangement plots, CDR3 size and DJ length profiles, and Simpson's diversity index were used to assess repertoires. The most abundant DNA sequence in the deep sequencing data was taken as the immunodominant clone. CDR3 amino acid sequences were checked for sharing between subjects and were compared against published repertoires and the VDJdb database. The raw public reads went through TCRdb reprocessing: fastp at Q25, MiXCR clone calling, in-frame beta chains kept. When rows share a CDR3 protein, they turn into one entry using the most common DNA and genes. TCRdb assigned the V and J calls; the authors' analysis was not used. For this sample there are around 200,000 distinct CDR3 sequences; around half appear just once. About 2% of the sample is taken by the ten largest.

Patients chosen for sequencing had shown expansion of CD8+CD57+ cells by flow cytometry. All patients had severe acquired aplastic anemia diagnosed by International Study of Aplastic Anemia and Agranulocytosis and Camitta criteria. No therapy had been received by the patients at the time of blood sampling. TCR repertoires of sorted CD4+ and CD8+ blood T cells from severe aplastic anemia patients and healthy subjects were deep-sequenced in the study. In the USA, patient enrollment took place under clinicaltrials.gov protocols 00001620, 01623167, 00001397, 00071045, 00081523 and 00961064. Ficoll-Paque density gradient centrifugation was used to isolate peripheral blood mononuclear cells. Before DNA was extracted, CD4+ and CD8+ T cells were sorted using either FACS or magnetic beads.

This clonotype originated in a human donor with aplastic anemia. Source material: sorted CD4+, CD8+, or CD8+CD57+ T cells (not recorded which) from PBMCs. The V and J segments used are TRBV2 and TRBJ2-1; TRBD2 aligns with 13 central bases. This receptor has the CDR3 CASSLGLAGTSEQFF. The bases read TGTGCCAGTTCCCTGGGACTAGCGGGAACAAGTGAGCAGTTCTTC. The full variable domain, completed from the reference TRBV2 and TRBJ2-1 proteins outside the CDR3, reads EPEVTQTPSHQVTQMGQEVILRCVPISNHLYFYWYRQILGQKVEFLVSFYNNEISEKSEIFDDQFSVERPDGSNFTLKIRSTKLEDSAMYFCASSLGLAGTSEQFFGPGTRLTVL.